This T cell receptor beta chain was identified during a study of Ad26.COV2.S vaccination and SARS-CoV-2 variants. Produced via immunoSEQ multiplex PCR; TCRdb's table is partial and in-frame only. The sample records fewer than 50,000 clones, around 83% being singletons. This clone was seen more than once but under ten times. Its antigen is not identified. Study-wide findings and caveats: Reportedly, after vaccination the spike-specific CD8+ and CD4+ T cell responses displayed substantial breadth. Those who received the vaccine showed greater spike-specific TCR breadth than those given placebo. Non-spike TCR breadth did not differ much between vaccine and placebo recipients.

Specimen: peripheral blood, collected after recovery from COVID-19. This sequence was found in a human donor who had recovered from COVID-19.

The DNA for the CDR3 is TGTGCCAGCAGCAGTTGGCAAGATGGCTACACCTTC. Protein sequence: CASSSWQDGYTF. The chain combines TRBV25-1 with TRBJ1-2; D remains unclear. Germline assignment: CDR1 MGHDK and CDR2 SYGVNS. The CDR3 has 12 residues. The V end lost 6 bases, the J end lost 6 bases, and 11 bases lay between the germline ends.